Listed below are T cell receptor beta chains from one sample, sequenced in a study of T cells in Graves' hyperthyroidism and ophthalmopathy. TCRdb called the multiplex PCR reads again in MiXCR, with one record for every CDR3 protein. This sample has about 690,000 distinct CDR3 sequences, with 17% found just once. Specimen: blood. Receptors originate from a man aged 50-60 years with Graves' hyperthyroidism. The CDR3 runs from the conserved cysteine through the conserved F or W. A D gene is named only where the DNA matches it firmly. Not all rows give a size; the values are once, few, many and, for expanded clones, a class.

d_call,cdr3_length,v_call,j_call,clone_size,cdr3_aa,cdr3_nt
-,12,TRBV28,TRBJ1-2,many,CASRTTYYGYTF,TGTGCCAGCAGGACAACATACTATGGCTACACCTTC
-,13,TRBV16,TRBJ1-2,few,CASSRRGPYGYTF,TGTGCCAGCAGCCGACGGGGACCCTATGGCTACACCTTC
-,13,TRBV2,TRBJ2-2,many,CASRPTRSGELFF,TGTGCCAGCAGACCGACTAGATCCGGGGAGCTGTTTTTT
-,14,TRBV20-1,TRBJ2-1,-,CSASPPGSYNKQFF,TGCAGTGCTAGCCCCCCAGGTAGCTACAATAAGCAGTTCTTC
TRBD2,15,TRBV12-3/TRBV12-4,TRBJ2-3,many,CASSRGGTYTDTQYF,TGTGCCAGCAGTCGGGGAGGGACTTACACAGATACGCAGTATTTT
TRBD1,16,TRBV11-2,TRBJ2-1,-,CASSRAGGAPYNEQFF,TGTGCCAGCAGCAGGGCAGGGGGCGCCCCCTACAATGAGCAGTTCTTC
TRBD1,16,TRBV6-1,TRBJ1-6,many,CASSYNPGGKSSPLHF,TGTGCCAGCAGTTACAATCCAGGGGGGAAGTCTTCACCCCTCCACTTT
-,15,TRBV9,TRBJ2-1,-,CASSPPEGSVNEQFF,TGTGCCAGCAGCCCCCCGGAGGGATCTGTCAATGAGCAGTTCTTC
TRBD2,13,TRBV11-2,TRBJ2-1,many,CASSPGTSGAEFF,TGTGCCAGCAGCCCCGGGACTAGCGGCGCGGAGTTCTTC
TRBD2,17,TRBV6-1,TRBJ2-1,few,CASCRLAGQSSYNEQFF,TGTGCCAGCTGTAGACTAGCGGGACAGAGCTCCTACAATGAGCAGTTCTTC
-,14,TRBV30,TRBJ2-5,many,CAWSVKDRQETQYF,TGTGCCTGGAGTGTAAAGGACCGACAAGAGACCCAGTACTTC
TRBD1,15,TRBV29-1,TRBJ1-1,-,CSVAPPGQMVTEAFF,TGCAGCGTTGCTCCCCCGGGACAGATGGTCACTGAAGCTTTCTTT
TRBD2,18,TRBV11-3,TRBJ2-7,-,CASSPEQRTSGRSYEQYF,TGTGCCAGCAGCCCCGAGCAAAGGACTAGCGGGAGATCCTACGAGCAGTACTTC
TRBD1,16,TRBV2,TRBJ2-3,many,CASSSRTGGFADTQYF,TGTGCCAGCAGTTCTCGGACAGGGGGCTTCGCAGATACGCAGTATTTT
TRBD2,21,TRBV11-2,TRBJ2-3,many,CASSFLWYLAGDRGSTDTQYF,TGTGCCAGCAGCTTTTTGTGGTATCTAGCGGGAGATCGTGGCAGCACAGATACGCAGTATTTT
TRBD1,12,TRBV12-3/TRBV12-4,TRBJ1-2,few,CASSWTGRSYTF,TGTGCCAGCAGTTGGACAGGGAGAAGCTACACCTTC
-,15,TRBV5-4,TRBJ1-1,many,CASSLSGLMNTEAFF,TGTGCCAGCAGCTTGTCAGGGTTGATGAACACTGAAGCTTTCTTT
-,14,TRBV7-9,TRBJ2-7,many,CASSSKEQVYEQYF,TGTGCCAGCAGCTCCAAAGAACAGGTCTACGAGCAGTACTTC
-,17,TRBV2,TRBJ2-1,many,CASSERGSGVIYNEQFF,TGTGCCAGCAGTGAACGGGGAAGCGGAGTAATATACAATGAGCAGTTCTTC
TRBD1,13,TRBV5-1,TRBJ1-2,many,CASTRTGNYGYTF,TGCGCCAGCACCCGGACAGGGAACTATGGCTACACCTTC
-,12,TRBV11-3,TRBJ1-5,many,CASSSRHQPQHF,TGTGCCAGCAGCTCAAGGCATCAGCCCCAGCATTTT
-,14,TRBV11-2,TRBJ1-1,many,CASSSTAGNTEAFF,TGTGCCAGCAGCTCCACGGCAGGGAACACTGAAGCTTTCTTT
TRBD2,15,TRBV3-1,TRBJ2-7,few,CASSQGTSGKYEQYF,TGTGCCAGCAGCCAGGGGACTAGCGGCAAGTACGAGCAGTACTTC
TRBD1,16,TRBV2,TRBJ1-1,-,CASSPRDRSVNTEAFF,TGTGCCAGCAGTCCCCGGGACAGGAGTGTCAACACTGAAGCTTTCTTT
-,15,TRBV12-3/TRBV12-4,TRBJ2-1,-,CASSPPGSLYNEQFF,TGTGCCAGCAGCCCCCCCGGGAGCCTCTACAATGAGCAGTTCTTC
TRBD2,16,TRBV11-2,TRBJ2-7,many,CASSSLRLAGRYEQYF,TGTGCCAGCAGCTCCCTAAGACTAGCGGGAAGGTACGAGCAGTACTTC
-,14,TRBV19,TRBJ1-5,few,CASSSLAGTDTQHF,TGTGCCAGTAGTTCGCTAGCAGGCACAGATACGCAGCATTTT
-,16,TRBV4-1,TRBJ2-2,-,CASSQVEGANTGELFF,TGCGCCAGCAGCCAAGTTGAGGGGGCGAACACCGGGGAGCTGTTTTTT
TRBD1,14,TRBV11-2,TRBJ1-2,-,CASSLGQLNYGYTF,TGTGCCAGCAGCCTGGGACAGCTAAACTATGGCTACACCTTC
-,15,TRBV6-1,TRBJ1-4,few,CASSPEQATNEKLFF,TGTGCCAGCAGCCCCGAACAGGCAACTAATGAAAAACTGTTTTTT
TRBD2,17,TRBV30,TRBJ2-5,few,CAWSVGQPPSGSETQYF,TGTGCCTGGAGTGTTGGGCAACCTCCTAGCGGGAGTGAGACCCAGTACTTC
TRBD2,14,TRBV27,TRBJ2-7,many,CASSFRLAVYEQYF,TGTGCCAGCAGTTTTAGACTAGCGGTCTACGAGCAGTACTTC
TRBD2,16,TRBV6-2/TRBV6-3,TRBJ2-3,-,CATRTSGSPTPDTQYF,TGTGCCACAAGGACTAGCGGCTCCCCTACGCCAGATACGCAGTATTTT
-,12,TRBV13,TRBJ2-5,many,CASSSNGETQYF,TGTGCCAGCAGCTCCAACGGAGAGACCCAGTACTTC
-,18,TRBV13,TRBJ2-6,few,CASRGPTGFQVGANVLTF,TGTGCCAGCAGGGGACCTACAGGGTTCCAGGTAGGGGCCAACGTCCTGACTTTC
-,13,TRBV19,TRBJ1-2,few,CASSIVPNYGYTF,TGTGCCAGTAGTATAGTACCGAACTATGGCTACACCTTC
-,14,TRBV25-1,TRBJ1-4,many,CASSAVTGNEKLFF,TGTGCCAGCAGTGCCGTAACAGGGAACGAAAAACTGTTTTTT
-,14,TRBV6-2/TRBV6-3,TRBJ2-4,-,CASGVGETKNIQYF,TGTGCCAGTGGGGTAGGGGAAACCAAAAACATTCAGTACTTC
-,14,TRBV28,TRBJ2-7,many,CASSLGLGTYEQYF,TGTGCCAGCAGTCTTGGACTGGGCACCTACGAGCAGTACTTC
TRBD1,13,TRBV30,TRBJ2-5,many,CAWSRGGSETQYF,TGTGCCTGGAGTAGAGGGGGCTCAGAGACCCAGTACTTC
-,15,TRBV19,TRBJ2-5,many,CASSTILADQETQYF,TGTGCCAGTAGTACAATCCTGGCGGATCAAGAGACCCAGTACTTC
TRBD1,17,TRBV20-1,TRBJ2-7,many,CSARRRDRGQLSYEQYF,TGCAGTGCCCGAAGACGCGACAGGGGGCAGTTGTCCTACGAGCAGTACTTC
-,14,TRBV6-2/TRBV6-3,TRBJ2-5,many,CASSYLEGPETQYF,TGTGCCAGCAGTTACCTTGAGGGGCCAGAGACCCAGTACTTC
-,14,TRBV27,TRBJ2-7,-,CASSLSQVSYEQYF,TGTGCCAGCAGTTTATCACAGGTTTCCTACGAGCAGTACTTC